This TCR beta chain was obtained from a study of OX40 agonist ivuxolimab in advanced cancers. At the level of the study: Prior checkpoint blockade (anti-PD-1, anti-PD-L1 or anti-CTLA-4) was permitted; 35% to 50% had it.

Overall study results and limits: Clonal expansion by week 6 occurred in CD4+ and CD8+ blood T cells (at 0.1 to 3.0 mg/kg). Also present in some nonresponders was a low level of normalized T-cell clonal expansion. No antigen was identified for the clonally expanded peripheral T cells.

CDR1 and CDR2 from the germline V gene are SEHNR and FQNEAQ (reference sequence). V lost 5 bases and J lost 2; bases outside the gene matches: 5. This CDR3 has 16 amino acids. Using immunoSEQ multiplex PCR, the repertoire was profiled, and TCRdb retains in-frame clones only, with some absent. This table has 18,000 or so clones, 72% appearing once. On this clone itself: The antigen is unknown.

This specimen consisted of CD4+ or CD8+ T cells sorted from blood, obtained in a trial of the OX40 agonist ivuxolimab. V is TRBV7-9 and J is TRBJ2-2, with 10 bases that match TRBD1. The clonotype originates from an adult with an advanced solid tumor such as melanoma, head and neck, liver or kidney cancer. The CDR3 nucleotides read TGTGCCAGCAGCCCGCTGACAGGGGGCAACACCGGGGAGCTGTTTTTT. Its protein is CASSPLTGGNTGELFF.